This T cell receptor beta chain derives from a study of OX40 agonist ivuxolimab in advanced cancers. Study-wide context: The costimulatory receptor OX40 (CD134) was targeted by ivuxolimab, a fully human IgG2 agonistic monoclonal antibody. Intravenous ivuxolimab was administered to patients every 2 weeks at six dose levels: 0.01, 0.1, 0.3, 1.5, 3 and 10 mg/kg. Of the approximately 50 patients in dose escalation, about 20 had hepatocellular carcinoma, about 15 had melanoma, 9 had renal cell carcinoma and 9 had head and neck cancer. In the dose-escalation cohort, around four fifths of patients were male, and the mean age was approximately 60 years with a range of roughly 23 to 90. Prior anti-PD-1, anti-PD-L1 or anti-CTLA-4 therapy was permitted, and checkpoint inhibitors had been received by roughly 42% of dose-escalation patients. Partial responses occurred in three dose-escalation patients, of whom one had hepatocellular carcinoma and two had cutaneous melanoma. The point of sequencing TCRbeta in the periphery was to test whether ivuxolimab changed TCR sequence diversity and drove clonal T-cell expansion. The paper covers the monotherapy dose-escalation part of the phase I ivuxolimab trial, which included N ≈ 50 patients. General conclusions and limits of the study: The antigen specificity of the clonally expanded peripheral T cells was not determined. After ivuxolimab, CD8+ T cells had more expanded clones than CD4+ T cells on average. Low levels of normalized T-cell clonal expansion were also seen in some patients who did not respond. In partial responders in the 0.1-3.0 mg/kg groups, normalized peripheral clonal expansion was found to be among the lowest, especially among CD8+ T cells. Clonal expansion of both CD4+ and CD8+ blood T cells was observed from baseline to week 6 at doses 0.1 to 3.0 mg/kg.

For this clone: It has no known antigen specificity. No base-level quality is on record; no much larger clone is a single base apart.

The trial excluded patients who had a history of autoimmune disease or were on systemic immunosuppression. Peripheral blood for TCR sequencing was collected from all dose cohorts at baseline, on cycle 4 day 1, and on cycle 7 day 1. Samples were obtained from an open-label, multicenter, first-in-human phase I dose-escalation trial of ivuxolimab. Adults with locally advanced or metastatic melanoma, renal cell carcinoma, hepatocellular carcinoma or head and neck squamous cell carcinoma were enrolled in the trial. Before TCR sequencing, CD4+ T cells and CD8+ T cells were sorted from peripheral blood as separate populations. To sequence the TCRbeta CDR3 region, genomic DNA was isolated from the sorted cells. The immunoSEQ Assay was used to sequence the TCRbeta CDR3 regions. TCRdb took over this immuneACCESS table, retaining in-frame rearrangements with V and J assigned. Such tables are incomplete; in checked studies, under half of the missing clones stem from an unresolved V gene, and the remainder is unexplained. Here the sample has around 47,000 clones; about 80% occur a single time. The leading ten clones occupy about 4% of the sample.

Inclusive of the bounding cysteine and phenylalanine, the CDR3 is 17 residues long. Only the CDR3 DNA stays, 51 bases, in frame from base 1. According to the germline V gene (reference sequence), CDR1 reads SGHNT and CDR2 reads YYREEE. At the junction V is shortened by 4 bases and J by 0 bases; bases outside the gene matches: 9. The rearranged segments are TRBV5-4 and TRBJ2-4, with TRBD2 identical over 8 junction bases. The TCR comes from an adult with an advanced solid tumor such as melanoma, head and neck, liver or kidney cancer. Sequencing used CD4+ or CD8+ T cells sorted from blood, obtained in a trial of the OX40 agonist ivuxolimab. The CDR3: CASSAGLADGAKNIQYF. The DNA sequence is given as TGTGCCAGCAGCGCCGGACTAGCCGACGGAGCCAAAAACATTCAGTACTTC.